This TCR beta chain was captured by sequencing in a study of blood T cell repertoires in COVID-19. About the research overall: COVID-19 samples, acute and convalescent, were from the United States, Italy and Spain.

In the authors' methods: For nucleated cells, counts were estimated from reference gene primer amplification. TCRdb's table, derived via immunoSEQ multiplex PCR, lists solely in-frame clones and lacks some. That table gives V, J and clone size, and the DNA gave D and trimming. The repertoire includes about 280,000 clones, approximately 86% of them detected once, and around 12% sits in the top ten. The CDR3 contains 15 residues. V lost 8 bases to trimming and J lost 4 bases, with 20 bases between them. CDR1 and CDR2 (germline): LGHNA, YSLEER. Seattle participants joined during active infection and were tracked over time.

This clonotype originated in a woman in her seventies with COVID-19, enrolled during active disease. What was sequenced was peripheral blood. V usage is TRBV4-3 and J usage is TRBJ1-2; the D is unclear. CDR3 loop: CASALLSTFPYGYTF. CDR3 bases: TGCGCCAGCGCCCTCCTCTCGACATTCCCCTATGGCTACACCTTC.